This passage covers 4 T cell receptor beta chains from one sample sequenced in a study of STAT5B mutations in CD4+ large granular lymphocyte leukemia. Method: immunoSEQ multiplex PCR; TCRdb's copy keeps in-frame clones and lacks some. The profile shows about 30,000 clones, less than 75% of them singletons. Sequenced input: CD4+ T cells from blood buffy coats. Every receptor here comes from a human donor in good health.

The CDR3 coding sequence is TGTGCCAGCAGCTTAATTCGGGGGGGGACAGATACGCAGTATTTT. It encodes CASSLIRGGTDTQYF. The chain is built from TRBV7-2 and TRBJ2-3; 8 bases agree with TRBD2. The V gene end was trimmed by 2 bases and the J gene end by 3 bases; junction bases not matched to a gene: 4. This CDR3 is 15 amino acids long. CDR1 and CDR2 from the germline V gene are SGHTA and FQGNSA.

This clone occurred a few times. This sequence joins TRBV19 and TRBJ2-3; 7 nucleotides line up with TRBD2. The V and J ends lost 7 bases and 2 bases, in that order; junction bases with no gene match: 3. CDR1 is LNHDA and CDR2 is SQIVND in the germline V gene (reference sequence). This CDR3 region has 13 residues. The CDR3 protein is CASTQRDTDTQYF. The CDR3 nucleotides are TGTGCCAGTACGCAGCGGGACACAGATACGCAGTATTTT.

In its sample, this clone was seen a few times. This chain connects TRBV9 to TRBJ1-1; D perhaps matches TRBD1 (6 bases). Germline V CDR1 and CDR2: SGDLS, YYNGEE. V lost 3 bases to trimming and J lost 4 bases, with 22 bases between them. This CDR3 comprises 17 residues. The CDR3 sequence is CASSERAGGAGVTEAFF. CDR3 nucleotide sequence: TGTGCCAGCAGCGAACGGGCTGGGGGCGCAGGAGTCACTGAAGCTTTCTTT. The entire variable domain, with the rest obtained from reference TRBV9 and TRBJ1-1, is as follows: DSGVTQTPKHLITATGQRVTLRCSPRSGDLSVYWYQQSLDQGLQFLIQYYNGEERAKGNILERFSAQQFPDLHSELNLSSLELGDSALYFCASSERAGGAGVTEAFFGQGTRLTVV.

The rearrangement links TRBV6-1 to TRBJ1-1; D remains unclear. CDR1 and CDR2 from the germline V gene are MNHNS and SASEGT. V was cut by 5 bases and J by 0 bases, with 7 bases left in between. CDR3 length: 13 amino acids. CDR3 protein: CASSNTLNTEAFF. The CDR3 DNA sequence: TGTGCCAGCAGTAACACCTTGAACACTGAAGCTTTCTTT.